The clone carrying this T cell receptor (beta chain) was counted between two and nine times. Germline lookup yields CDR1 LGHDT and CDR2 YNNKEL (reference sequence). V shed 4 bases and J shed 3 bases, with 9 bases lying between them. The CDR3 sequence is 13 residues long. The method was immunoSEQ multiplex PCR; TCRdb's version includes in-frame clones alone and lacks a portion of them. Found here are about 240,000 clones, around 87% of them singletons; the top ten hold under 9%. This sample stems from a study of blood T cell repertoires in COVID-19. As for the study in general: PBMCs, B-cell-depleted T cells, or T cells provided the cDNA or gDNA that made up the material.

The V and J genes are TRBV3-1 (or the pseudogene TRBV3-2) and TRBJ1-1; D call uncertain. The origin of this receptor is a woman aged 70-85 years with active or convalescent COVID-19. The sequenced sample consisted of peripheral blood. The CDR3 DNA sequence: TGTGCCAGCAGCCTTAACCGGGACACTGAAGCTTTCTTT. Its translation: CASSLNRDTEAFF.